Below are 20 T cell receptor beta chains sequenced from a single sample in a study of T-cell reconstitution after alpha-beta-depleted transplantation in children. Library preparation (for TCRbeta) was performed with unique molecular identifiers. TCRdb redid the calling of the PCR reads with MiXCR, one entry per CDR3 protein. The sample records some 400,000 distinct CDR3 sequences, roughly 20% being singletons. The specimen was PBMCs from the stem cell graft donor, collected from the stem cell graft. The receptor set was obtained from a human donor who donated a stem cell graft to a child with acute myeloid leukemia.

This clonotype was detected only a few times. This sequence joins TRBV12-3 or TRBV12-4 and TRBJ1-2; D not certain. Trimming left V 6 bases short and J 5 bases short, with 7 bases between. This CDR3 is built from 11 residues. Here the CDR3 DNA reads TGTGCCAGCAGGGGTAATTATGGCTACACCTTC. Translation gives CASRGNYGYTF.

The table lists this clonotype with many counts. The chain joins TRBV12-3 or TRBV12-4 to TRBJ1-1; 8 bases are a match to TRBD1. With 5 bases clipped from V and 3 bases from J, the junction kept 11 bases outside the gene matches. The CDR3 covers 16 residues. The CDR3 DNA sequence: TGTGCCAGCAGTCCCAGGGGGCGCGGGAAGTACACTGAAGCTTTCTTT. It specifies CASSPRGRGKYTEAFF.

This clonotype was seen ten or more times. The V call is TRBV2, the J call TRBJ2-7; 10 positions agree with TRBD2. Germline values: CDR1 SNHLY, CDR2 FYNNEI. CDR3 length: 13 residues. V lost 10 bases and J lost 4; bases outside the gene matches: 7. The CDR3 DNA sequence: TGTGCCACCCAAGCGGGAGGGCAATACGAGCAGTACTTC. This encodes CATQAGGQYEQYF.

This clonotype was recorded a few times. This chain uses TRBV6-5 with TRBJ2-1, with 8 bases matching TRBD2. The ends lost 0 bases at V and 8 bases at J; junction bases unmatched: 3. Germline V lookup: CDR1 MNHEY, CDR2 SVGAGI. CDR3 length equals 14 residues. The CDR3 DNA reads TGTGCCAGCAGTTACTCGACGGGAGGGGATGAGCAGTTCTTC. Residues: CASSYSTGGDEQFF.

This clonotype was counted many times. The chain employs TRBV6-6 and TRBJ2-2, with 7 bases that match TRBD2. Trimming removed 5 bases from V and 4 bases from J; junction bases left unmatched: 1. Germline CDR1 reads MNHNY; CDR2 reads SVGAGI (reference sequence). CDR3 length: 13 amino acids. CDR3 nucleotides: TGTGCCAGCAGTGCTAGCGGCACCGGGGAGCTGTTTTTT. It encodes CASSASGTGELFF.

This clonotype was counted between two and nine times. V is TRBV6-2 or TRBV6-3 and J is TRBJ2-1; D might be TRBD2 (6 bases). The CDR3 totals 15 residues. Germline assignment: CDR1 MNHEY and CDR2 SVGEGT. V lost 5 bases and J lost 2, with 13 bases in between. CDR3: CASSPGTSTYNEQFF. The CDR3, as DNA: TGTGCCAGCAGTCCCGGGACTTCTACCTACAATGAGCAGTTCTTC.

The V call is TRBV7-9, the J call TRBJ2-3; 9 bases fit TRBD1. The ends lost 5 bases at V and 5 bases at J; junction bases unmatched: 11. The length of the CDR3 is 16 residues. Germline lookup yields CDR1 SEHNR and CDR2 FQNEAQ (reference sequence). CDR3 residues: CASSARTGELLDTQYF. The CDR3 DNA follows: TGTGCCAGCAGCGCCCGGACAGGGGAGCTTTTAGATACGCAGTATTTT.

The chain joins TRBV29-1 to TRBJ2-5; no clear D gene. Trimming removed 6 bases at V and 4 bases at J, with 9 bases between. The CDR3 contains 11 residues. The germline CDR1 and CDR2 sequences are SQVTM and ANQGSEA. This chain's CDR3 is CSVWMRETQYF. CDR3 in DNA: TGCAGCGTCTGGATGCGAGAGACCCAGTACTTC.

The rearrangement joins TRBV4-1 to TRBJ2-7, with D unresolved. CDR3 size: 11 residues. The V gene lost 3 bases and the J gene lost 7 bases, with 7 bases spanning the gap. Looked up from germline, CDR1 is MGHRA and CDR2 is YSYEKL. In nucleotides, the CDR3 is TGCGCCAGCAGCCATGAAACAGAGCAGTACTTC. It is translated as CASSHETEQYF.

The V call is TRBV5-1, the J call TRBJ2-1; 11 bases agree with TRBD2. J was trimmed by 0 bases and V by 2 bases; bases with no gene match: 7. CDR3 length: 18 residues. Per germline, CDR1 SGHRS and CDR2 YFSETQ. In DNA form, the CDR3 reads TGCGCCAGCAGCTTCCTAGCGGGAGGCCCAGACTCCTACAATGAGCAGTTCTTC. Protein sequence: CASSFLAGGPDSYNEQFF.

Only a few counts were recorded for this clonotype. This chain uses TRBV4-1 with TRBJ2-7; D gene uncertain. Germline-derived CDR1 and CDR2 are MGHRA and YSYEKL. This CDR3 comprises 15 residues. The germline V and J ends were trimmed by 0 bases and 0 bases, with 9 bases remaining between them. CDR3 sequence reads: CASSQDPDLSYEQYF. DNA for the CDR3: TGCGCCAGCAGCCAAGATCCGGATCTCTCCTACGAGCAGTACTTC.

The sample holds a few counts of this clonotype. The chain links TRBV20-1 to TRBJ2-1; 13 bases align to TRBD2. From germline, CDR1 is DFQATT and CDR2 SNEGSKA (reference sequence). The junction had 8 bases not matched to a gene; V was cut back by 6 bases and J by 0 bases. CDR3 size: 17 residues. The CDR3 DNA is TGCAGTGCCCAGGGACTAGCGGGGTGGAGCTCCTACAATGAGCAGTTCTTC. Its protein is CSAQGLAGWSSYNEQFF.

This clonotype was seen at least ten times. This chain links TRBV7-6 with TRBJ2-7; 7 bases are a match to TRBD1. The CDR3 covers 14 residues. Germline values: CDR1 SGHVS, CDR2 FNYEAQ. J was trimmed by 0 bases and V by 5 bases; bases with no gene match: 4. CDR3 region: CASSPRQGSYEQYF. Written as DNA, the CDR3 is TGTGCCAGCAGCCCACGACAGGGCTCCTACGAGCAGTACTTC.

This clonotype was counted between two and nine times. The V gene is TRBV16, the J gene TRBJ1-1, with 10 bases that match TRBD1. Germline V gene data show CDR1 as KGHSY and CDR2 as FQNENV. The CDR3 contains 15 residues. J was trimmed by 6 bases and V by 0 bases; bases with no gene match: 4. CDR3 DNA sequence: TGTGCCAGCAGCCAATCGGGGACAGGGGTGGCTGAAGCTTTCTTT. Translated: CASSQSGTGVAEAFF.

The sample holds a few counts of this clonotype. The rearrangement uses TRBV7-8 and TRBJ2-6; D is ambiguous. V lost 8 bases, J lost 2 bases, and 10 bases lay in between. This CDR3 has 14 amino acids. Germline assignment: CDR1 SGHVS and CDR2 FQNEAQ. The CDR3 here is CASGRATGANVLTF. The CDR3 bases are TGTGCCAGCGGCCGGGCCACTGGGGCCAACGTCCTGACTTTC.

This clonotype was seen ten or more times. The chain joins TRBV13 to TRBJ2-3, with 7 bases matching TRBD1. Losses at the gene ends were 4 bases for V and 2 bases for J; bases not matched to a gene: 6. CDR1 and CDR2 from the germline V gene are PRHDT and FYEKMQ (reference sequence). This CDR3 has 15 amino acids. The CDR3 nucleotides are TGTGCCAGCAGCTCCGACAGGGAAAACACAGATACGCAGTATTTT. Protein: CASSSDRENTDTQYF. The full variable domain, its missing parts supplied by reference TRBV13 and TRBJ2-3, is AAGVIQSPRHLIKEKRETATLKCYPIPRHDTVYWYQQGPGQDPQFLISFYEKMQSDKGSIPDRFSAQQFSDYHSELNMSSLELGDSALYFCASSSDRENTDTQYFGPGTRLTVL.

This clonotype has ten or more counts. The chain uses TRBV28 and TRBJ2-1; TRBD2 matches at 11 bases. Looked up from germline, CDR1 is MDHEN and CDR2 is SYDVKM. This CDR3 is 14 amino acids long. V lost 7 bases to trimming and J lost 3 bases; unmatched junction nucleotides: 2. CDR3 in amino acids: CASITSGGYNEQFF. The CDR3 DNA sequence: TGTGCCAGCATTACTAGCGGGGGCTACAATGAGCAGTTCTTC.

This clonotype was picked up a small number of times. The gene calls are TRBV28 and TRBJ2-1; perhaps TRBD1 as D (5 bases). The CDR3 has 13 residues. V was cut by 4 bases and J by 14 bases, with 18 bases left in between. The germline CDR1 and CDR2 sequences are MDHEN and SYDVKM. This chain's CDR3 is CASSSQMTEVKFF. In nucleotides, the CDR3 is TGTGCCAGCAGTTCCCAAATGACAGAAGTTAAGTTCTTC. The variable domain in full, completed from reference TRBV28 and TRBJ2-1, reads DVKVTQSSRYLVKRTGEKVFLECVQDMDHENMFWYRQDPGLGLRLIYFSYDVKMKEKGDIPEGYSVSREKKERFSLILESASTNQTSMYLCASSSQMTEVKFFGPGTRLTVL.

This clonotype occurred once. The chain recombines TRBV7-9 with TRBJ2-5; TRBD1 matches 10 bases. The germline CDR1 and CDR2 sequences are SEHNR and FQNEAQ (reference sequence). This CDR3 region has 17 residues. Germline trimming cut 2 bases from V and 0 bases from J; bases unmatched to any gene: 6. CDR3 DNA sequence: TGTGCCAGCAGCTTATCTCCGGGACAGGGGAACCAAGAGACCCAGTACTTC. Encoded protein: CASSLSPGQGNQETQYF.

This clonotype was detected only a few times. The chain carries TRBV11-2 and TRBJ2-1; 11 nucleotides align to TRBD2. The junction had 6 bases not matched to a gene; V was cut back by 5 bases and J by 3 bases. There are 16 residues in the CDR3. CDR1 is SGHAT, CDR2 FQNNGV, per germline. CDR3 coding DNA: TGTGCCAGCAGCCTCACTAGCGGGAGACTCTACAATGAGCAGTTCTTC. Encoded protein: CASSLTSGRLYNEQFF.